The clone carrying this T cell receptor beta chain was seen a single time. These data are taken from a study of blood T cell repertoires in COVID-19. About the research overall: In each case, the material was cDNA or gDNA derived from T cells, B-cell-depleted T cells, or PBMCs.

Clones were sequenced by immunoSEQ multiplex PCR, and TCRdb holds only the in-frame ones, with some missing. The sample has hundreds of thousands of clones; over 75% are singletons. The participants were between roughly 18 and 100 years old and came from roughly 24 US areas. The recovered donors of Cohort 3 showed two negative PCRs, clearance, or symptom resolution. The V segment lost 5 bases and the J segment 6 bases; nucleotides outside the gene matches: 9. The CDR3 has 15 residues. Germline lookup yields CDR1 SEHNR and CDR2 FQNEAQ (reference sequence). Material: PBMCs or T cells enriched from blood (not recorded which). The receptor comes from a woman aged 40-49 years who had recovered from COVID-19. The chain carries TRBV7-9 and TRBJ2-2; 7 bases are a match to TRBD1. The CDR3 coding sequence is TGTGCCAGCAGCCACCGACAGGGTCTGCCCGGGGAGCTGTTTTTT. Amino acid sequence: CASSHRQGLPGELFF.